A selection of T cell receptor beta chains follows, all from one sample in a study of T cell responses to AZD1222 COVID-19 vaccine. Measured with immunoSEQ multiplex PCR; TCRdb has only the in-frame clones, and not every one. Of roughly 150,000 clones detected, about 91% appear once; the ten largest clones hold 2.2%. Sample: peripheral blood, taken on day 0 of AZD1222 vaccination. These receptor sequences come from an adult in good health. Both conserved end residues are part of each CDR3. A D gene is named only where the DNA matches it firmly. Expanded clones are given a class, and other clones once, few, many or no size at all.

D gene: TRBD1; J gene: TRBJ2-3; clone size: .; V gene: TRBV13; CDR3 length: 16; CDR3 DNA: TGTGCCAGCAGCTTAACAGGGGGCAGTGGCACAGATACGCAGTATTTT; CDR3 protein: CASSLTGGSGTDTQYF
D gene: .; J gene: TRBJ2-7; clone size: .; V gene: TRBV15; CDR3 length: 15; CDR3 DNA: TGTGCCACCAGCAGAGATAGAGGCTGGGGCAACGAGCAGTACTTC; CDR3 protein: CATSRDRGWGNEQYF
D gene: .; J gene: TRBJ2-3; clone size: .; V gene: TRBV27; CDR3 length: 16; CDR3 DNA: TGTGCCAGCAGTTTATCGGGCCCCGGGGGTGCAGATACGCAGTATTTT; CDR3 protein: CASSLSGPGGADTQYF
D gene: .; J gene: TRBJ2-3; clone size: .; V gene: TRBV5-6; CDR3 length: 12; CDR3 DNA: TGTGCCAGCAGCACCCAGGTTGATACGCAGTATTTT; CDR3 protein: CASSTQVDTQYF
D gene: TRBD2; J gene: TRBJ2-7; clone size: .; V gene: TRBV11-2; CDR3 length: 15; CDR3 DNA: TGTGCCAGCAGTCTTACTAGCGGGAGCTCCTACGAGCAGTACTTC; CDR3 protein: CASSLTSGSSYEQYF
D gene: .; J gene: TRBJ2-1; clone size: .; V gene: TRBV29-1; CDR3 length: 12; CDR3 DNA: TGCAGCACCTCAGACTCTCCGGGTGAGCAGTTCTTC; CDR3 protein: CSTSDSPGEQFF
D gene: .; J gene: TRBJ1-5; clone size: .; V gene: TRBV27; CDR3 length: 14; CDR3 DNA: TGTGCCACTAGCAGATTCAGCGGCAATCAGCCCCAGCATTTT; CDR3 protein: CATSRFSGNQPQHF
D gene: .; J gene: TRBJ2-5; clone size: once; V gene: TRBV19; CDR3 length: 13; CDR3 DNA: TGTGCCAGTAGTACCGACAGGGAGGGGACCCAGTACTTC; CDR3 protein: CASSTDREGTQYF
D gene: TRBD2; J gene: TRBJ2-1; clone size: .; V gene: TRBV6-2/TRBV6-3; CDR3 length: 17; CDR3 DNA: TGTGCCAGCAGTTACTCCCCGACTAGCGGACTTTACAATGAGCAGTTCTTC; CDR3 protein: CASSYSPTSGLYNEQFF
D gene: .; J gene: TRBJ2-2; clone size: .; V gene: TRBV11-3; CDR3 length: 14; CDR3 DNA: TGTGCCAGCATCCGAATGGGGAACACCGGGGAGCTGTTTTTT; CDR3 protein: CASIRMGNTGELFF
D gene: .; J gene: TRBJ1-3; clone size: once; V gene: TRBV5-8; CDR3 length: 15; CDR3 DNA: TGTGCCAGCACCGCTCGGATGGAACCTGGAAACACCATATATTTT; CDR3 protein: CASTARMEPGNTIYF
D gene: .; J gene: TRBJ2-1; clone size: .; V gene: TRBV5-1; CDR3 length: 15; CDR3 DNA: TGCGCCAGCAGCCCCACTAGTGTATCCTACAATGAGCAGTTCTTC; CDR3 protein: CASSPTSVSYNEQFF
D gene: .; J gene: TRBJ1-1; clone size: once; V gene: TRBV7-9; CDR3 length: 17; CDR3 DNA: TGTGCCAGCAGCTCCCCAAAGGGGAGTAGCGTGAACACTGAAGCTTTCTTT; CDR3 protein: CASSSPKGSSVNTEAFF
D gene: .; J gene: TRBJ1-1; clone size: .; V gene: TRBV5-6; CDR3 length: 14; CDR3 DNA: TGTGCCAGCAGCCTACTGGGAGGGAACACTGAAGCTTTCTTT; CDR3 protein: CASSLLGGNTEAFF
D gene: .; J gene: TRBJ1-2; clone size: .; V gene: TRBV6-5; CDR3 length: 12; CDR3 DNA: TGTGCCAGCAGTTATTCTGGGTATGGCTACACCTTC; CDR3 protein: CASSYSGYGYTF
D gene: TRBD1; J gene: TRBJ1-2; clone size: .; V gene: TRBV10-3; CDR3 length: 14; CDR3 DNA: TGTGCCATCAGTCCGGACAGGGTCGGGTATGGCTACACCTTC; CDR3 protein: CAISPDRVGYGYTF
D gene: TRBD2; J gene: TRBJ2-6; clone size: once; V gene: TRBV9; CDR3 length: 19; CDR3 DNA: TGTGCCAGCAGCGTAGCTCTAGCGGGACCCTTTACAGGGGCCAACGTCCTGACTTTC; CDR3 protein: CASSVALAGPFTGANVLTF
D gene: .; J gene: TRBJ1-5; clone size: once; V gene: TRBV28; CDR3 length: 16; CDR3 DNA: TGTGCCAGCAGTTTTCTCCGCGACATTAGCAATCAGCCCCAGCATTTT; CDR3 protein: CASSFLRDISNQPQHF
D gene: .; J gene: TRBJ2-3; clone size: .; V gene: TRBV10-1; CDR3 length: 16; CDR3 DNA: TGCGCCAGCAGTGACTTAACAGGGACTAGCACAGATACGCAGTATTTT; CDR3 protein: CASSDLTGTSTDTQYF
D gene: TRBD1; J gene: TRBJ1-6; clone size: .; V gene: TRBV6-5; CDR3 length: 14; CDR3 DNA: TGTGCCAGCACCCAGACAGGGAGAGCCGTGACCCTCCACTTT; CDR3 protein: CASTQTGRAVTLHF
D gene: TRBD1; J gene: TRBJ1-1; clone size: .; V gene: TRBV19; CDR3 length: 15; CDR3 DNA: TGTGCCAGTAGTAACGATGGGACAGGGGACAGAGAAGCTTTCTTT; CDR3 protein: CASSNDGTGDREAFF
D gene: .; J gene: TRBJ2-3; clone size: .; V gene: TRBV6-1; CDR3 length: 15; CDR3 DNA: TGTGCCAGCTCACCCGCCGGGGCCCACACAGATACGCAGTATTTT; CDR3 protein: CASSPAGAHTDTQYF
D gene: TRBD2; J gene: TRBJ2-3; clone size: once; V gene: TRBV19; CDR3 length: 18; CDR3 DNA: TGTGCCAGTAGTAAAGGCGCGGGACTAGCGGGAGGTTCAAATACGCAGTATTTT; CDR3 protein: CASSKGAGLAGGSNTQYF
D gene: .; J gene: TRBJ2-2; clone size: once; V gene: TRBV12-3/TRBV12-4; CDR3 length: 13; CDR3 DNA: TGTGCCAGCAGCTCGGCAGGGAACGGGGAGCTGTTTTTT; CDR3 protein: CASSSAGNGELFF
D gene: .; J gene: TRBJ2-7; clone size: .; V gene: TRBV4-1; CDR3 length: 14; CDR3 DNA: TGCGCCAGCAGCCAAGTTGCTTCTCGGGTCGAGCAGTACTTC; CDR3 protein: CASSQVASRVEQYF
D gene: TRBD2; J gene: TRBJ2-3; clone size: once; V gene: TRBV7-2; CDR3 length: 16; CDR3 DNA: TGTGCCAGCAGCTCCACTCGACTAGCGGGTACAGATACGCAGTATTTT; CDR3 protein: CASSSTRLAGTDTQYF
D gene: .; J gene: TRBJ1-1; clone size: few; V gene: TRBV7-9; CDR3 length: 13; CDR3 DNA: TGTGCCAGCAGCTTAATGGGGAACACTGAAGCTTTCTTT; CDR3 protein: CASSLMGNTEAFF
D gene: .; J gene: TRBJ2-6; clone size: .; V gene: TRBV3-1/TRBV3-2; CDR3 length: 16; CDR3 DNA: TGTGCCAGCAGCCAAGTAAAACAGCTGGGGGCCAACGTCCTGACTTTC; CDR3 protein: CASSQVKQLGANVLTF
D gene: .; J gene: TRBJ2-1; clone size: .; V gene: TRBV5-1; CDR3 length: 15; CDR3 DNA: TGCGCCAGCAGCTTGGGCCCGGGGGCGGTCGATGAGCAGTTCTTC; CDR3 protein: CASSLGPGAVDEQFF